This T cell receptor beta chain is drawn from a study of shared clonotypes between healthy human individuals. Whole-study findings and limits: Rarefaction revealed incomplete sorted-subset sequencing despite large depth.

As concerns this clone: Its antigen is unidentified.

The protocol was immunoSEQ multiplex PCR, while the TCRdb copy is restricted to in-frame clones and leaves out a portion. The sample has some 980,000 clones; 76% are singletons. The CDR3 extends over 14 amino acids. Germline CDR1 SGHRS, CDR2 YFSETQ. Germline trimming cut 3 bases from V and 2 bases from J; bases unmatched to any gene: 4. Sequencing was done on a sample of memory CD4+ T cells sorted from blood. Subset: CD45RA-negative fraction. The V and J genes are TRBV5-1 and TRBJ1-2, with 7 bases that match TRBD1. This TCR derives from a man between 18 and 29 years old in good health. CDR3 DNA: TGCGCCAGCAGCTCTCCGGGACAGAACTATGGCTACACCTTC. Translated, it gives CASSSPGQNYGYTF.